This T cell receptor beta chain was captured in a study of CD8 T cells in ankylosing spondylitis. TCRdb independently ran MiXCR on the 5' RACE reads; one entry per CDR3 protein. The profile covers about 250,000 distinct CDR3 sequences, with around 32% appearing a single time and approximately 4.6% taken by the ten largest. This clonotype was seen at least ten times. Germline V gene data show CDR1 as DFQATT and CDR2 as SNEGSKA (reference sequence). V was pared by 4 bases and J by 6 bases, with 9 bases of the junction left unmatched. The CDR3 spans 15 residues. The genes are TRBV20-1 and TRBJ2-1; 10 bases map to TRBD1. Sample: blood, either unsorted or a sorted T cell fraction (not recorded which). The origin of this receptor is a male donor with ankylosing spondylitis or in good health (not recorded which). This CDR3 reads CSATTGGTGVNEQFF. The DNA of the CDR3 is TGCAGTGCTACTACGGGGGGGACAGGGGTCAATGAGCAGTTCTTC.